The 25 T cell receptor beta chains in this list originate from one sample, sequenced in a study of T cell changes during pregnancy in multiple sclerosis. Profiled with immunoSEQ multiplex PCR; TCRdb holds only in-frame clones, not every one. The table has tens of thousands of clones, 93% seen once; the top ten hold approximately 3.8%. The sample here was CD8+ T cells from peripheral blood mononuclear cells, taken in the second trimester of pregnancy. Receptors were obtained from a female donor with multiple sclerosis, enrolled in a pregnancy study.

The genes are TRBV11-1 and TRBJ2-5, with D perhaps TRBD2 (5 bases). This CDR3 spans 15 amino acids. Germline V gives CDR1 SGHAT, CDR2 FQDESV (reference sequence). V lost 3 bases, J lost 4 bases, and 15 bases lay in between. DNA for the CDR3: TGTGCCAGCAGCTTTCCCGGGAAAGACGGAGAGACCCAGTACTTC. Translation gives CASSFPGKDGETQYF.

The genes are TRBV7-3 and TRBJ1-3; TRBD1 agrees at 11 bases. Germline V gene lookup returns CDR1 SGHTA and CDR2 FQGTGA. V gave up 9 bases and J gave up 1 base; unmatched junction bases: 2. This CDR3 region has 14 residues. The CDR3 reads CASGQGASGNTIYF. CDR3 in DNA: TGTGCCAGTGGACAGGGGGCATCTGGAAACACCATATATTTT.

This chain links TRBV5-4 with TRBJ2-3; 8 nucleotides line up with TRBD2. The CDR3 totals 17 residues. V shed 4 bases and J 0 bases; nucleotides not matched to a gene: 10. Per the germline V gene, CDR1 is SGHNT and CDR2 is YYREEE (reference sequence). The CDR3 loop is CASSRREGAPSTDTQYF. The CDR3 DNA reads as TGTGCCAGCAGCCGCCGGGAGGGCGCTCCTAGCACAGATACGCAGTATTTT.

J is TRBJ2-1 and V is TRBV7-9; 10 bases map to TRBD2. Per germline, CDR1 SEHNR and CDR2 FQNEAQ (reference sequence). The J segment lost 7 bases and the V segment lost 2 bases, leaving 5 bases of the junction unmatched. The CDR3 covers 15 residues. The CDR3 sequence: CASSLSGRARNEQFF. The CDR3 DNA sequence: TGTGCCAGCAGCTTAAGCGGGAGGGCCCGAAATGAGCAGTTCTTC.

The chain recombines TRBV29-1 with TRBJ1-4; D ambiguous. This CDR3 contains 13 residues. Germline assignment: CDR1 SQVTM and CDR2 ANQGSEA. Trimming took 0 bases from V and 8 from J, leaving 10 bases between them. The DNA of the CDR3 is TGCAGCGTTGAAGACCCGCTAGAAGAAAAACTGTTTTTT. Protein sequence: CSVEDPLEEKLFF.

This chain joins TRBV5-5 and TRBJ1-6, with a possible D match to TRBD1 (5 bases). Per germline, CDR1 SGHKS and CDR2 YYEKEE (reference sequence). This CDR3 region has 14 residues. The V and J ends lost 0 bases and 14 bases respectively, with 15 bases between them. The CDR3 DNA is TGTGCCAGCAGCTTGGGACAGAGCCTTTTGTCCCTCCACTTT. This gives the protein CASSLGQSLLSLHF.

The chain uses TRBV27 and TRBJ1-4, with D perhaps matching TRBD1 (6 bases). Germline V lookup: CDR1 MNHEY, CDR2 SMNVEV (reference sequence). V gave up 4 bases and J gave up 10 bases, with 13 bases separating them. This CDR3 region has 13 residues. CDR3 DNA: TGTGCCAGCAGTTCACCCTCGACAGGAAAACTGTTTTTT. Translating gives CASSSPSTGKLFF.

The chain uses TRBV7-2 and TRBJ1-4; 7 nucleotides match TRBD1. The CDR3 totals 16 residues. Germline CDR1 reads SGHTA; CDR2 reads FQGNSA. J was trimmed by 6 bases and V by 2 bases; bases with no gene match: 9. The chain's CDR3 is CASSLTPPRGDEKLFF. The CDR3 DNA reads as TGTGCCAGCAGCTTAACCCCGCCCAGGGGGGATGAAAAACTGTTTTTT.

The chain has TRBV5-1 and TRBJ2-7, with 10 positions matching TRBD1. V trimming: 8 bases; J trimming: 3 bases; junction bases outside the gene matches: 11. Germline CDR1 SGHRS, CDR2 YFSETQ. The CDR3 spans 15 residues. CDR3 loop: CASSHPGTGVYEQYF. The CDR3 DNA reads TGCGCCAGTTCCCATCCCGGGACAGGGGTCTACGAGCAGTACTTC.

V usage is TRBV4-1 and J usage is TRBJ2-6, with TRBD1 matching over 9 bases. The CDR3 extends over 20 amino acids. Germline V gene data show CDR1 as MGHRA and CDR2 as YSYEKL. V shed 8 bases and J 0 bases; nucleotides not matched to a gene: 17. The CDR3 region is CASFPGQGTKSSSGANVLTF. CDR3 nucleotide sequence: TGCGCCAGCTTCCCGGGACAGGGTACCAAGTCTAGCTCTGGGGCCAACGTCCTGACTTTC.

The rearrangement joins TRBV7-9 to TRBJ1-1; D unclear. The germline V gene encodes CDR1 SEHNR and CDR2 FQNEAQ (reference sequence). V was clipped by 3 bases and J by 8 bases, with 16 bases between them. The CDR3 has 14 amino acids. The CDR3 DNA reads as TGTGCCAGCAGCTTCGTCTCATCCCGAGCGGAAGCTTTCTTT. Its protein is CASSFVSSRAEAFF.

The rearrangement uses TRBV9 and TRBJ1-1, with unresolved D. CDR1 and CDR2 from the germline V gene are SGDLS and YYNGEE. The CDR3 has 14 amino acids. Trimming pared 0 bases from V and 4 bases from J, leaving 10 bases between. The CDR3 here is CASSVVAGGTEAFF. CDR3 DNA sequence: TGTGCCAGCAGCGTAGTTGCAGGAGGCACTGAAGCTTTCTTT.

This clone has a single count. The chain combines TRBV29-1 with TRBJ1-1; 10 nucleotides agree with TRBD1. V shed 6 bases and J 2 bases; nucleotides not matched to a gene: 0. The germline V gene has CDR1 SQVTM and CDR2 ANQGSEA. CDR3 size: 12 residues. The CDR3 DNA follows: TGCAGCGTGACAGGGGGCAACACTGAAGCTTTCTTT. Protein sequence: CSVTGGNTEAFF.

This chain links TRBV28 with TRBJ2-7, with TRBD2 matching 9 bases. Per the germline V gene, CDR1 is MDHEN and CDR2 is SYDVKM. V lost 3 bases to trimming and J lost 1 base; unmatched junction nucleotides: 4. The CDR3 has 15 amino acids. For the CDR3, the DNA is TGTGCCAGCAGTTTGACTAGCGGTTTTTCCTACGAGCAGTACTTC. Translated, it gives CASSLTSGFSYEQYF.

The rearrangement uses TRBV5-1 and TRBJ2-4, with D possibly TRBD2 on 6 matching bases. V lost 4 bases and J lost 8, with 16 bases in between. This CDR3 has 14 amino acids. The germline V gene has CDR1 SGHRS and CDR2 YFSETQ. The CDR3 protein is CASSPGVAEDIQYF. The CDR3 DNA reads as TGCGCCAGCAGCCCGGGGGTGGCGGAGGACATTCAGTACTTC.

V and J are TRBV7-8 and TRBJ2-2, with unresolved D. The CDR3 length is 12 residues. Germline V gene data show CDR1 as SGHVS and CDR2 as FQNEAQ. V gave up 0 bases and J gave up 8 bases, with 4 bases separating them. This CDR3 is CASSLAQGELFF. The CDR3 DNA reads TGTGCCAGCAGCTTAGCCCAGGGGGAGCTGTTTTTT. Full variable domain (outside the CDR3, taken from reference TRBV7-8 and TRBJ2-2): GAGVSQSPRYKVAKRGQDVALRCDPISGHVSLFWYQQALGQGPEFLTYFQNEAQLDKSGLPSDRFFAERPEGSVSTLKIQRTQQEDSAVYLCASSLAQGELFFGEGSRLTVL.

As DNA, the CDR3 is TGTGCCAGCAGTTACCGGGACAGGAGCACAGATACGCAGTATTTT. As protein: CASSYRDRSTDTQYF. V gene TRBV6-5 combines with J gene TRBJ2-3; 8 bases are shared with TRBD1. This CDR3 comprises 15 residues. V lost 2 bases and J lost 0; bases outside the gene matches: 1. The V gene's germline CDR1 is MNHEY and CDR2 SVGAGI.

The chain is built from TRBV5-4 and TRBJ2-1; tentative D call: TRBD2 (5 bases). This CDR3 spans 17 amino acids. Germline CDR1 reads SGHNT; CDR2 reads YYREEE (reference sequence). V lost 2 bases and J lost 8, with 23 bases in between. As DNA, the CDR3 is TGTGCCAGCAGCTTCCCTGAGTGGGAGAGGCGTCCCGATGAGCAGTTCTTC. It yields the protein CASSFPEWERRPDEQFF.

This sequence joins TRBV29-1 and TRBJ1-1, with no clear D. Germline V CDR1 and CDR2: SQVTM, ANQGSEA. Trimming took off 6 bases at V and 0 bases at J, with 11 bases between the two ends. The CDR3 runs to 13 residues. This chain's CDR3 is CSVAPGMNTEAFF. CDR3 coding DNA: TGCAGCGTGGCCCCCGGGATGAACACTGAAGCTTTCTTT. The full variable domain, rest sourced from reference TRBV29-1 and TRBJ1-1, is SAVISQKPSRDICQRGTSLTIQCQVDSQVTMMFWYRQQPGQSLTLIATANQGSEATYESGFVIDKFPISRPNLTFSTLTVSNMSPEDSSIYLCSVAPGMNTEAFFGQGTRLTVV.

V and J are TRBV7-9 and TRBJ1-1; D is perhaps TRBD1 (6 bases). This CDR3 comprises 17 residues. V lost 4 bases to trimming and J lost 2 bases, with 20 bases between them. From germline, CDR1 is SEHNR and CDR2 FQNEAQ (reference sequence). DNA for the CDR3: TGTGCCAGCAGCTCAAATCGCGAGACAGGCATCAACACTGAAGCTTTCTTT. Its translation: CASSSNRETGINTEAFF.

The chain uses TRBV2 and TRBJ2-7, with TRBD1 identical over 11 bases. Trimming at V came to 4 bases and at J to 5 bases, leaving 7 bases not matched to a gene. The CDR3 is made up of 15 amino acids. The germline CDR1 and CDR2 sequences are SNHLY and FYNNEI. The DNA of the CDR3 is TGTGCCAGCAGTGGTGGACAGGGGGCAATCCACGAGCAGTACTTC. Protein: CASSGGQGAIHEQYF.

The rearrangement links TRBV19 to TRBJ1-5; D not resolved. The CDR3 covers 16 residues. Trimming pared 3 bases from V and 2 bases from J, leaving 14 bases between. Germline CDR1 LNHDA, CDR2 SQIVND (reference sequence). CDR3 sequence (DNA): TGTGCCAGTAGTATCACAGCCGCGGAGGGCAATCAGCCCCAGCATTTT. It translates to CASSITAAEGNQPQHF. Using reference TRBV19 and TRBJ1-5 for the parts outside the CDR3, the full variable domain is DGGITQSPKYLFRKEGQNVTLSCEQNLNHDAMYWYRQDPGQGLRLIYYSQIVNDFQKGDIAEGYSVSREKKESFPLTVTSAQKNPTAFYLCASSITAAEGNQPQHFGDGTRLSIL.

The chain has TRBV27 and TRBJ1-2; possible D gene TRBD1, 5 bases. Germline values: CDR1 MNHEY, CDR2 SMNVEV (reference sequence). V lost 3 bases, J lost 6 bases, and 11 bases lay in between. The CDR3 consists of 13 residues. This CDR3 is CASSFPSGHGYTF. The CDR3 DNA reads TGTGCCAGCAGTTTTCCATCAGGGCATGGCTACACCTTC.

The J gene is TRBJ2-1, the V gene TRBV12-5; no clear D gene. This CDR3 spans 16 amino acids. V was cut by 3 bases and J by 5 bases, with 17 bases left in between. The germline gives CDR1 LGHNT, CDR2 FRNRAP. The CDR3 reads CASGFPALRQDNEQFF. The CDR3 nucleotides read TGTGCTAGTGGTTTCCCGGCCCTAAGGCAGGACAATGAGCAGTTCTTC.

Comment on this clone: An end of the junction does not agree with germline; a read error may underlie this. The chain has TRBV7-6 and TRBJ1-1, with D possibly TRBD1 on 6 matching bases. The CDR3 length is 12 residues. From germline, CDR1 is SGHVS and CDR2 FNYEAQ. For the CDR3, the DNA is TGTGCCAGCAGGGGGGGGGACAAGGGGGTAATCTTT. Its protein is CASRGGDKGVIF. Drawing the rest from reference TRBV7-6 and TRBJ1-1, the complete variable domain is GAGVSQSPRYKVTKRGQDVALRCDPISGHVSLYWYRQALGQGPEFLTYFNYEAQQDKSGLPNDRFSAERPEGSISTLTIQRTEQRDSAMYRCASRGGDKGVIFGQGTRLTVV.